The 29 T cell receptor beta chains given below trace back to one sample, sequenced in a study of T cells in Graves' hyperthyroidism and ophthalmopathy. Researchers took RNA transcripts and amplified the TCR beta CDR3 regions from them. RT-PCR in the first round (using the HTBI primer set) targeted the TCR CDR3. In TCRdb, the multiplex PCR reads were re-called with MiXCR into one record per CDR3 protein. The table shows hundreds of thousands of distinct CDR3 sequences, with about 14% occurring only once. Sample: blood. Receptors originate from a woman aged 35 to 49 with Graves' ophthalmopathy.

This clonotype was recorded many times. The rearrangement uses TRBV12-3 or TRBV12-4 and TRBJ2-7; 12 bases are shared with TRBD1. This CDR3 comprises 14 residues. Losses at the gene ends were 6 bases for V and 6 bases for J; bases not matched to a gene: 6. CDR3 sequence reads: CASSLRDRGREQYF. The CDR3 coding sequence is TGTGCCAGCAGCCTCCGGGACAGGGGGCGCGAGCAGTACTTC.

V gene TRBV28 combines with J gene TRBJ2-5; unclear D gene. The V gene lost 3 bases and the J gene lost 4 bases, with 12 bases spanning the gap. The CDR3 length is 14 residues. Germline lookup yields CDR1 MDHEN and CDR2 SYDVKM. The CDR3 bases are TGTGCCAGCAGTTTCGGACGCAGATCAGAGACCCAGTACTTC. Amino acid sequence: CASSFGRRSETQYF.

The chain carries TRBV19 and TRBJ2-5, with a possible D match to TRBD1 (5 bases). Germline V gene lookup returns CDR1 LNHDA and CDR2 SQIVND (reference sequence). This CDR3 is 14 amino acids long. Between the trimmed V and J ends, which lost 5 bases and 3 bases, there was a span of 13 bases. DNA for the CDR3: TGTGCCAGTAGTGATTTTGAGACAGAAGAGACCCAGTACTTC. Encoded protein: CASSDFETEETQYF.

This sequence joins TRBV19 and TRBJ1-5; 8 bases are shared with TRBD1. The J segment lost 4 bases and the V segment lost 4 bases, leaving 21 bases of the junction unmatched. Germline values: CDR1 LNHDA, CDR2 SQIVND (reference sequence). The CDR3 runs to 20 residues. The CDR3 here is CASSRSLGWQGAQNNQPQHF. CDR3 DNA: TGTGCCAGTAGTAGGTCGTTGGGGTGGCAGGGGGCGCAGAATAATCAGCCCCAGCATTTT.

Ten or more counts support this clonotype. The chain uses TRBV15 and TRBJ1-2, with D maybe TRBD1 (5 bases). CDR3 size: 15 residues. The V and J ends lost 0 bases and 8 bases respectively, with 16 bases between them. Per germline, CDR1 LNHNV and CDR2 YYDKDF (reference sequence). The chain's CDR3 is CATSRDGWDWGGYTF. The CDR3 nucleotides read TGTGCCACCAGCAGAGATGGTTGGGACTGGGGGGGCTACACCTTC.

This clonotype occurred many times. V usage is TRBV6-1 and J usage is TRBJ2-5; 7 bases agree with TRBD2. The trim removed 6 bases at V and 2 bases at J, leaving 6 bases unmatched. The V gene's germline CDR1 is MNHNS and CDR2 SASEGT. This CDR3 is built from 14 residues. CDR3 protein: CASRPAGGQETQYF. CDR3 coding DNA: TGTGCCAGCAGGCCCGCCGGGGGGCAAGAGACCCAGTACTTC.

This clonotype has ten or more counts. J is TRBJ1-5 and V is TRBV6-5; 8 nucleotides align to TRBD1. Germline V lookup: CDR1 MNHEY, CDR2 SVGAGI. There are 16 residues in the CDR3. J was trimmed by 5 bases and V by 3 bases; bases with no gene match: 9. In DNA, the CDR3 is TGTGCCAGCAGTTATCTAACAGGGACAGGCCATCAGCCCCAGCATTTT. Translated: CASSYLTGTGHQPQHF.

This clonotype was recorded at least ten times. The rearrangement links TRBV19 to TRBJ2-6; 7 bases map to TRBD1. The V segment lost 8 bases and the J segment 0 bases; nucleotides outside the gene matches: 4. Per the germline V gene, CDR1 is LNHDA and CDR2 is SQIVND (reference sequence). This CDR3 spans 15 amino acids. Here the CDR3 reads CASGDSFSGANVLTF. The CDR3 nucleotides are TGTGCCAGTGGGGACAGCTTCTCTGGGGCCAACGTCCTGACTTTC.

This clonotype was seen ten or more times. The chain joins TRBV10-3 to TRBJ1-1, with unresolved D. Per the germline V gene, CDR1 is ENHRY and CDR2 is SYGVKD. This CDR3 is built from 14 residues. Trimming shortened V by 3 bases and J by 1 base, and 9 bases separated the two germline ends. CDR3 sequence: CAISERHPNTEAFF. Here the CDR3 DNA reads TGTGCCATCAGTGAACGGCACCCGAACACTGAAGCTTTCTTT.

There are many counts of this clonotype. The CDR3, as DNA: TGCAGTGCTAGAGAAAGTCGGGGATTGGACACCGGGGAGCTGTTTTTT. It encodes CSARESRGLDTGELFF. This rearrangement joins TRBV20-1 to TRBJ2-2, with D possibly being TRBD2 (5 bases). Trimming took off 0 bases at V and 3 bases at J, with 14 bases between the two ends. The V gene's germline CDR1 is DFQATT and CDR2 SNEGSKA (reference sequence). The CDR3 covers 16 residues.

This clonotype was picked up many times. J is TRBJ1-5 and V is TRBV27; D uncertain. The germline gives CDR1 MNHEY, CDR2 SMNVEV (reference sequence). Trimming left V 0 bases short and J 3 bases short, with 3 bases between. The CDR3 has 13 amino acids. CDR3 in DNA: TGTGCCAGCAGTTTATCGTACAATCAGCCCCAGCATTTT. This encodes CASSLSYNQPQHF.

In its sample, this clonotype was seen many times. This sequence joins TRBV2 and TRBJ2-7; D gene ambiguous. CDR1 and CDR2 from the germline V gene are SNHLY and FYNNEI. The CDR3 length is 12 residues. V lost 4 bases and J 4 bases, leaving 8 bases between the germline ends. This chain's CDR3 is CASSGSVYEQYF. The CDR3, as DNA: TGTGCCAGCAGTGGATCAGTTTACGAGCAGTACTTC.

This clonotype was observed a few times. The chain couples TRBV10-1 to TRBJ2-5; the match to TRBD1 covers 7 bases. The CDR3 sequence is 13 residues long. V lost 7 bases to trimming and J lost 5 bases; unmatched junction nucleotides: 7. CDR1 and CDR2 from the germline V gene are WNHNN and SYGVQD (reference sequence). The CDR3 DNA follows: TGCGCCAGCAAGACAGGGATGATTGAGACCCAGTACTTC. Its protein product is CASKTGMIETQYF.

The rearrangement links TRBV28 to TRBJ1-1; 12 bases fit TRBD1. V lost 6 bases and J lost 8; bases outside the gene matches: 16. Germline lookup yields CDR1 MDHEN and CDR2 SYDVKM. There are 17 residues in the CDR3. The CDR3 DNA follows: TGTGCCAGCAGCTCCGGGACAGGGGGCTCGATAGTTATGGAAGCTTTCTTT. Encoded protein: CASSSGTGGSIVMEAFF. Drawing the rest from reference TRBV28 and TRBJ1-1, the complete variable domain is DVKVTQSSRYLVKRTGEKVFLECVQDMDHENMFWYRQDPGLGLRLIYFSYDVKMKEKGDIPEGYSVSREKKERFSLILESASTNQTSMYLCASSSGTGGSIVMEAFFGQGTRLTVV.

This clonotype showed up many times. The chain uses TRBV28 and TRBJ1-2; 8 nucleotides align to TRBD1. Germline assignment: CDR1 MDHEN and CDR2 SYDVKM. The CDR3 has 16 amino acids. V gave up 2 bases and J gave up 8 bases; unmatched junction bases: 13. The CDR3 sequence is CASSLDGTGRTGGYTF. CDR3 bases: TGTGCCAGCAGTTTAGATGGGACAGGCCGGACGGGCGGCTACACCTTC.

The table lists this clonotype with many counts. V and J are TRBV6-2 or TRBV6-3 and TRBJ1-6; D ambiguous. The V gene's germline CDR1 is MNHEY and CDR2 SVGEGT. The CDR3 contains 16 residues. V was clipped by 2 bases and J by 8 bases, with 16 bases between them. CDR3 DNA: TGTGCCAGCAGTTACCCGGACCGCGGAACATATTCACCCCTCCACTTT. Amino acid sequence: CASSYPDRGTYSPLHF.

This clonotype was recorded at least ten times. The rearrangement joins TRBV7-3 to TRBJ1-1; D unresolved. This CDR3 region has 13 residues. V lost 0 bases and J lost 2, with 4 bases in between. Germline V gene sequence: CDR1 SGHTA, CDR2 FQGTGA. The CDR3 here is CASSLTFNTEAFF. DNA for the CDR3: TGTGCCAGCAGCTTAACCTTTAACACTGAAGCTTTCTTT.

This clonotype has only a few counts. The chain recombines TRBV12-5 with TRBJ1-6; 7 bases are shared with TRBD1. V dropped 1 base and J dropped 10; count of bases not matched to a gene: 13. The CDR3 spans 17 residues. CDR1 and CDR2 (germline): LGHNT, FRNRAP. CDR3 protein: CASGLGLLRDSLSPLHF. For the CDR3, the DNA is TGTGCTAGTGGTTTGGGGTTGCTTCGGGACAGTCTCTCACCCCTCCACTTT.

This clonotype came up many times. The chain has TRBV20-1 and TRBJ2-7, with 9 bases aligning to TRBD1. The CDR3 has 15 residues. V lost 2 bases and J lost 7; bases outside the gene matches: 12. CDR1 and CDR2 from the germline V gene are DFQATT and SNEGSKA (reference sequence). The CDR3 DNA reads TGCAGTGCTAGAAAGACCCCCGGGACAGGGCATGAGCAGTACTTC. Translating it yields CSARKTPGTGHEQYF.

The CDR3 spells CASSYSGQGALFF. CDR3 coding DNA: TGTGCCAGCAGTTACTCTGGACAGGGTGCGCTGTTTTTT. V and J are TRBV6-5 and TRBJ2-2; TRBD1 matches 8 bases. CDR3 length: 13 amino acids. The germline V gene encodes CDR1 MNHEY and CDR2 SVGAGI. V shed 0 bases and J 13 bases; nucleotides not matched to a gene: 4.

This clonotype showed up just a few times. V usage is TRBV12-3 or TRBV12-4 and J usage is TRBJ2-6, with no clear D. The ends were cut back, 7 bases at V and 2 bases at J, with 6 bases in the middle. The CDR3 extends over 13 amino acids. The DNA for the CDR3 is TGTGCCAGCAAGGGCACTGGGGCCAACGTCCTGACTTTC. Residues: CASKGTGANVLTF.

This clonotype appeared many times. The CDR3 region is CSVGVYGELFF. CDR3 in DNA: TGCAGCGTTGGAGTTTACGGGGAGCTGTTTTTT. This rearrangement joins TRBV29-1 to TRBJ2-2; D gene unclear. The CDR3 is made up of 11 amino acids. The germline V gene encodes CDR1 SQVTM and CDR2 ANQGSEA. The V gene lost 4 bases and the J gene lost 7 bases, with 7 bases spanning the gap.

Ten or more counts support this clonotype. The chain combines TRBV20-1 with TRBJ2-2; D gene ambiguous. The CDR3 covers 13 residues. CDR1 is DFQATT and CDR2 is SNEGSKA in the germline V gene (reference sequence). V shed 2 bases and J shed 4 bases, with 8 bases lying between them. The CDR3: CSARPRTTGELFF. The CDR3, as DNA: TGCAGTGCTAGACCCAGGACCACCGGGGAGCTGTTTTTT.

In this sample, this clonotype turned up many times. This chain joins TRBV7-2 and TRBJ2-7, with no clear D. Germline loops: CDR1 SGHTA, CDR2 FQGNSA. This CDR3 is built from 13 residues. The V and J ends lost 7 bases and 4 bases respectively, with 14 bases between them. CDR3 loop: CASTLSLGYEQYF. The CDR3 DNA reads TGTGCCAGCACCCTATCCCTAGGATACGAGCAGTACTTC.

Ten or more counts support this clonotype. The V and J genes are TRBV5-6 and TRBJ2-7; D call uncertain. The germline V and J ends were trimmed by 4 bases and 1 base, with 18 bases remaining between them. Germline V gene lookup returns CDR1 SGHDT and CDR2 YYEEEE. The CDR3 spans 16 residues. CDR3 nucleotides: TGTGCCAGCAGCCCCCGGGTCTTTTCTTCTTCCTACGAGCAGTACTTC. Translating gives CASSPRVFSSSYEQYF.

In this sample, this clonotype turned up a few times. J is TRBJ2-7 and V is TRBV28; 7 nucleotides match TRBD2. Germline trimming cut 4 bases from V and 3 bases from J; bases unmatched to any gene: 9. CDR1 and CDR2 from the germline V gene are MDHEN and SYDVKM. There are 15 residues in the CDR3. For the CDR3, the DNA is TGTGCCAGCAGTTGGGAGGGTAGGGGCGACTACGAGCAGTACTTC. This gives the protein CASSWEGRGDYEQYF.

This sequence joins TRBV28 and TRBJ2-7; weak D call: TRBD2 (5 bases). Germline CDR1 and CDR2: MDHEN and SYDVKM. Trimming took off 4 bases at V and 3 bases at J, with 22 bases between the two ends. This CDR3 is built from 17 residues. The CDR3 spells CASSSPRGGGNGYEQYF. For the CDR3, the DNA is TGTGCCAGCAGTTCCCCCCGCGGAGGAGGAAATGGCTACGAGCAGTACTTC.

In its sample, this clonotype was seen many times. The J gene is TRBJ2-7, the V gene TRBV28, with a weak D call TRBD2 (6 bases). V lost 3 bases and J lost 6, with 24 bases in between. Germline V gives CDR1 MDHEN, CDR2 SYDVKM. The CDR3 contains 17 residues. CDR3 bases: TGTGCCAGCAGTTTTACTCCGCCGACTAGTCCCTTGGGCGAGCAGTACTTC. Its protein product is CASSFTPPTSPLGEQYF.

This clonotype was seen repeatedly, ten times or more. The V and J genes are TRBV7-8 and TRBJ2-2; 8 nucleotides agree with TRBD2. CDR3 length equals 16 residues. Germline lookup yields CDR1 SGHVS and CDR2 FQNEAQ. V shed 6 bases and J 5 bases; nucleotides not matched to a gene: 11. In DNA, the CDR3 is TGTGCCAGCAGGAAAGCGGGGGTTACAGAGACCGGGGAGCTGTTTTTT. Protein sequence: CASRKAGVTETGELFF.